One and the same sample provided the 23 T cell receptor beta chains below, sequenced in a study of Ad26.COV2.S vaccination and SARS-CoV-2 variants. Noted treatment: roughly 20 received Ad26.COV2.S at low or high dose, single or two shots; 5 received placebo; per-sample allocation not given. Samples analyzed were those drawn on day 63 after the first vaccine or placebo injection. Method: immunoSEQ multiplex PCR; TCRdb's copy keeps in-frame clones and lacks some. Here the sample spans under 550,000 clones, roughly 90% being singletons. The sample was peripheral blood, taken in a trial of Ad26.COV2.S vaccine versus placebo. Source of these receptors: a person aged 18-65 years who received the Ad26.COV2.S COVID-19 vaccine or a placebo.

The chain has TRBV19 and TRBJ2-7; TRBD1 matches at 10 bases. This CDR3 contains 17 residues. The germline V gene encodes CDR1 LNHDA and CDR2 SQIVND (reference sequence). J gave up 0 bases and V 4 bases, and 9 bases lay outside the gene matches. CDR3 loop: CASSTLPRTGGSYEQYF. The CDR3 coding sequence is TGTGCCAGTAGTACCCTACCCCGGACAGGGGGCTCCTACGAGCAGTACTTC.

The chain uses TRBV29-1 and TRBJ2-3, with 7 bases identical to TRBD1. Looked up from germline, CDR1 is SQVTM and CDR2 is ANQGSEA. V trimming: 7 bases; J trimming: 1 base; junction bases outside the gene matches: 17. The CDR3 extends over 17 amino acids. The DNA for the CDR3 is TGCAGCGCCGCGACCGTCAGGGGGAGTTCTGGCACAGATACGCAGTATTTT. Translated: CSAATVRGSSGTDTQYF.

This clone was seen a few times. This chain connects TRBV4-2 to TRBJ1-5, with D unresolved. The V end lost 2 bases, the J end lost 0 bases, and 5 bases lay between the germline ends. There are 14 residues in the CDR3. Germline loops: CDR1 LGHNA, CDR2 YNFKEQ. This CDR3 reads CASSQRYSNQPQHF. The DNA of the CDR3 is TGTGCCAGCAGCCAACGGTATAGCAATCAGCCCCAGCATTTT.

The rearrangement joins TRBV5-7 to TRBJ2-2, with 9 bases aligning to TRBD2. TRBV5-7 is classed as an ORF, of uncertain function. V trimming: 0 bases; J trimming: 1 base; junction bases outside the gene matches: 1. The CDR3 is 16 amino acids. The CDR3 loop reads CASSLASGENTGELFF. The DNA of the CDR3 is TGTGCCAGCAGCTTGGCTAGCGGGGAGAACACCGGGGAGCTGTTTTTT.

This clone has more than one count but fewer than ten. As DNA, the CDR3 is TGTGCCAGCAGTTCCCGACAGAATCAGCCCCAGCATTTT. Residues: CASSSRQNQPQHF. The chain recombines TRBV27 with TRBJ1-5; possible D gene TRBD1, 5 bases. Germline-derived CDR1 and CDR2 are MNHEY and SMNVEV (reference sequence). V was cut by 4 bases and J by 4 bases, with 8 bases left in between. CDR3 length equals 13 residues.

This chain uses TRBV11-2 with TRBJ2-2; TRBD1 matches at 10 bases. Germline V gives CDR1 SGHAT, CDR2 FQNNGV. This CDR3 has 14 amino acids. V lost 5 bases and J lost 5; bases outside the gene matches: 2. The CDR3 DNA is TGTGCCAGCAGCCAGGGACAGGGGACCGGGGAGCTGTTTTTT. Protein sequence: CASSQGQGTGELFF. Combining the CDR3 with reference TRBV11-2 and TRBJ2-2 gives the whole variable domain EAGVAQSPRYKIIEKRQSVAFWCNPISGHATLYWYQQILGQGPKLLIQFQNNGVVDDSQLPKDRFSAERLKGVDSTLKIQPAKLEDSAVYLCASSQGQGTGELFFGEGSRLTVL.

This chain joins TRBV25-1 and TRBJ2-5; no definite D call. The germline CDR1 and CDR2 sequences are MGHDK and SYGVNS. V was shortened by 2 bases and J by 2 bases, with 6 bases between the two germline ends. The CDR3 runs to 13 residues. CDR3 DNA sequence: TGTGCCAGCAGTGAACTTGGGCAAGAGACCCAGTACTTC. Translating gives CASSELGQETQYF. The full variable domain, in which reference TRBV25-1 and TRBJ2-5 provide the parts outside the CDR3, is EADIYQTPRYLVIGTGKKITLECSQTMGHDKMYWYQQDPGMELHLIHYSYGVNSTEKGDLSSESTVSRIRTEHFPLTLESARPSHTSQYLCASSELGQETQYFGPGTRLLVL.

The CDR3 protein is CASRFRSDIAPTEQYF. As DNA, the CDR3 is TGTGCAAGTCGCTTCAGGAGCGACATCGCGCCCACCGAGCAGTACTTC. This sequence joins TRBV12-2 and TRBJ2-7. TRBV12-2 corresponds to a pseudogene. The CDR3 covers 16 residues.

CDR3 in amino acids: CASPKNNEQFF. The CDR3, as DNA: TGTGCCAGCCCTAAAAACAATGAGCAGTTCTTC. V gene TRBV28 combines with J gene TRBJ2-1, with D unresolved. The germline gives CDR1 MDHEN, CDR2 SYDVKM. The CDR3 is 11 residues long. V lost 8 bases and J lost 5, with 7 bases in between.

The chain is built from TRBV24-1 and TRBJ2-2, with 7 bases fitting TRBD1. From germline, CDR1 is KGHDR and CDR2 SFDVKD. The CDR3 extends over 17 amino acids. The trim removed 0 bases at V and 5 bases at J, leaving 8 bases unmatched. For the CDR3, the DNA is TGTGCCACCAGTGATTTGGGTAGAAGCAGGGGGACCGGGGAGCTGTTTTTT. Amino acid sequence: CATSDLGRSRGTGELFF.

The chain joins TRBV6-5 to TRBJ1-4, with D possibly matching TRBD1 (6 bases). CDR3 length equals 14 residues. In germline, CDR1 is MNHEY, CDR2 SVGAGI. V dropped 4 bases and J dropped 8 bases, with 14 bases sitting between them. CDR3 sequence (DNA): TGTGCCAGCAGTTTCCAGGCTAGGGGGGAAAAACTGTTTTTT. Translation: CASSFQARGEKLFF.

This clone has more than one count but fewer than ten. The V and J genes are TRBV28 and TRBJ1-2, with 8 nucleotides matching TRBD1. V was clipped by 5 bases and J by 6 bases; unmatched bases: 11. Germline CDR1 reads MDHEN; CDR2 reads SYDVKM. The CDR3 spans 15 residues. In DNA form, the CDR3 reads TGTGCCAGCAGTCTTTGGGACAGGTCCAGAGATGGCTACACCTTC. Protein: CASSLWDRSRDGYTF.

In its sample, this clone was seen once. The chain employs TRBV7-9 and TRBJ2-6; no reliable D call. The CDR3 is made up of 16 amino acids. CDR1 SEHNR and CDR2 FQNEAQ come from the germline V gene (reference sequence). The V end was cut by 1 base, the J end by 0 bases, with 7 bases between. CDR3 loop: CASSLGSGSGANVLTF. The DNA of the CDR3 is TGTGCCAGCAGCTTAGGATCAGGCTCTGGGGCCAACGTCCTGACTTTC.

The CDR3, as DNA: TGTGCCAGCAGTGAAGTGAGCGGGGGATATCAAGAGACCCAGTACTTC. The encoded protein is CASSEVSGGYQETQYF. The V gene is TRBV6-1, the J gene TRBJ2-5; the match to TRBD2 covers 8 bases. Trimming took 1 base from V and 2 from J; bases not matched to a gene: 6. Per germline, CDR1 MNHNS and CDR2 SASEGT. CDR3 length equals 16 residues.

The chain recombines TRBV11-2 with TRBJ2-4, with a tentative D call TRBD2 (6 bases). In germline, CDR1 is SGHAT, CDR2 FQNNGV. The CDR3 totals 15 residues. The V gene lost 1 base and the J gene lost 3 bases, with 10 bases spanning the gap. As DNA, the CDR3 is TGTGCCAGCAGCTTAGTGGGACTGGACAAAAACATTCAGTACTTC. Amino acid sequence: CASSLVGLDKNIQYF.

This chain links TRBV7-9 with TRBJ2-2; D is undetermined. Trimming removed 3 bases from V and 8 bases from J, with 7 bases in between. CDR1 and CDR2 (germline): SEHNR, FQNEAQ (reference sequence). The CDR3 extends over 12 amino acids. The CDR3 region is CASSFSGGELFF. DNA for the CDR3: TGTGCCAGCAGCTTTAGTGGTGGGGAGCTGTTTTTT.

This chain links TRBV5-5 with TRBJ2-7; D tentatively reads TRBD1 or TRBD2 (5 bases each). CDR1 and CDR2 from the germline V gene are SGHKS and YYEKEE (reference sequence). The CDR3 extends over 16 amino acids. V was cut by 3 bases and J by 4 bases, with 20 bases left in between. The CDR3 loop reads CASSSSPGLPQYEQYF. The DNA for the CDR3 is TGTGCCAGCAGCTCCTCGCCGGGGCTTCCCCAATACGAGCAGTACTTC.

The gene calls are TRBV5-1 and TRBJ2-5; D is unresolved. The CDR3 has 12 residues. With 5 bases removed from V and 2 bases from J, the gap between germline ends came to 7 bases. Per the germline V gene, CDR1 is SGHRS and CDR2 is YFSETQ. CDR3: CASSSVQETQYF. DNA of the CDR3: TGCGCCAGCAGTTCTGTGCAAGAGACCCAGTACTTC.

The J gene is TRBJ1-1, the V gene TRBV7-9, with a tentative D call TRBD1 (6 bases). Germline CDR1 SEHNR, CDR2 FQNEAQ (reference sequence). CDR3 length: 19 residues. Between the trimmed V and J ends, which lost 5 bases and 0 bases, there was a span of 25 bases. CDR3 nucleotide sequence: TGTGCCAGCAGCCCTGTAGGAGGGACAACCAATCCAATGAACACTGAAGCTTTCTTT. This sequence encodes CASSPVGGTTNPMNTEAFF.

This CDR3 reads CASSLAGGAGETQYF. In DNA form, the CDR3 reads TGTGCCAGCAGCTTGGCCGGAGGGGCGGGTGAGACCCAGTACTTC. The chain links TRBV7-2 to TRBJ2-5, with D perhaps TRBD2 (6 bases). The CDR3 loop spans 15 amino acids. Trimming removed 3 bases at V and 5 bases at J, with 16 bases between. Germline V lookup: CDR1 SGHTA, CDR2 FQGNSA. The entire variable domain, with the rest obtained from reference TRBV7-2 and TRBJ2-5, is as follows: GAGVSQSPSNKVTEKGKDVELRCDPISGHTALYWYRQSLGQGLEFLIYFQGNSAPDKSGLPSDRFSAERTGGSVSTLTIQRTQQEDSAVYLCASSLAGGAGETQYFGPGTRLLVL.

J is TRBJ2-7 and V is TRBV12-3 or TRBV12-4; D is uncertain. There are 12 residues in the CDR3. V shed 3 bases and J shed 9 bases, with 12 bases lying between them. The CDR3 region has the DNA TGTGCCAGCAGTTTGGACGTTGGCGGGCAGTACTTC. Encoded protein: CASSLDVGGQYF.

This clone was detected only once. The V call is TRBV21-1, the J call TRBJ2-7; TRBD2 was called by the table and not checked on the DNA. TRBV21-1 is a pseudogene locus. The CDR3 length is 16 residues. CDR3 region: CASSKPEGLYVVWQYF. The CDR3 coding sequence is TGTGCCAGCAGCAAGCCGGAGGGCCTCTATGTCGTTTGGCAGTACTTC.

This chain connects TRBV7-8 to TRBJ1-4, with 7 positions matching TRBD1. Germline trimming cut 2 bases from V and 3 bases from J; bases unmatched to any gene: 3. Germline CDR1 SGHVS, CDR2 FQNEAQ. The CDR3 spans 15 residues. The CDR3 sequence is CASSLTGVANEKLFF. DNA for the CDR3: TGTGCCAGCAGCTTAACAGGGGTAGCTAATGAAAAACTGTTTTTT.